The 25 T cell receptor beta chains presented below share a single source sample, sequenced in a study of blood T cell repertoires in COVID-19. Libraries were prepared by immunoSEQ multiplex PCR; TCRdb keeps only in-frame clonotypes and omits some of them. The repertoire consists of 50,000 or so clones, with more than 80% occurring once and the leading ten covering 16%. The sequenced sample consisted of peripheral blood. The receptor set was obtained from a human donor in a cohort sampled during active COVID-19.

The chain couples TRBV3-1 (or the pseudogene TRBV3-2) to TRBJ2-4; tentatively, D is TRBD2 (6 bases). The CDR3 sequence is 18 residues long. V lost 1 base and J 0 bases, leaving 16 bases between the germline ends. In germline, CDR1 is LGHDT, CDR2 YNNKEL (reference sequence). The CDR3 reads CASSQGWSGGLAKNIQYF. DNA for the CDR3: TGTGCCAGCAGCCAAGGGTGGTCTGGGGGACTAGCCAAAAACATTCAGTACTTC.

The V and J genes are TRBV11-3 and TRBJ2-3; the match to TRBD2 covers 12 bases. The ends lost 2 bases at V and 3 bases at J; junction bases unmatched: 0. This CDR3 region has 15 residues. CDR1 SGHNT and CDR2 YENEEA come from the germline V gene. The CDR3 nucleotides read TGTGCCAGCAGCTTACTAGCGGGGGGGACAGATACGCAGTATTTT. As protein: CASSLLAGGTDTQYF.

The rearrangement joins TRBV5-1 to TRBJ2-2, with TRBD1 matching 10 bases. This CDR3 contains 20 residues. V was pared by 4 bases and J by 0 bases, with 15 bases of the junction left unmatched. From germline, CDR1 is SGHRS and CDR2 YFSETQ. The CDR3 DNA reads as TGCGCCAGCAGCCCCTCGGGACAGGGGTCGGTTTGGGCGAACACCGGGGAGCTGTTTTTT. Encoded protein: CASSPSGQGSVWANTGELFF.

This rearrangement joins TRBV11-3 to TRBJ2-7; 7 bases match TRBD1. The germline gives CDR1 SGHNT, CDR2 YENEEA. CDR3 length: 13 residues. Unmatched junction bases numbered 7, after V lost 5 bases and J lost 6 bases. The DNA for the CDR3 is TGTGCCAGCAGCGACCGGACAGGAGGCGAGCAGTACTTC. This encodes CASSDRTGGEQYF. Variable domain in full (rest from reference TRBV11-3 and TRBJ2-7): EAGVVQSPRYKIIEKKQPVAFWCNPISGHNTLYWYLQNLGQGPELLIRYENEEAVDDSQLPKDRFSAERLKGVDSTLKIQPAELGDSAVYLCASSDRTGGEQYFGPGTRLTVT.

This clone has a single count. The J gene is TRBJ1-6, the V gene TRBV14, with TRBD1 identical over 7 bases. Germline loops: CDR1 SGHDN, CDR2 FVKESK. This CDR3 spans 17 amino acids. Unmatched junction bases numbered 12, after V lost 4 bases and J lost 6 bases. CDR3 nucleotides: TGTGCCAGCAGCCTCAAGAGGAGGGGGCTGGTTAATTCACCCCTCCACTTT. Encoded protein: CASSLKRRGLVNSPLHF.

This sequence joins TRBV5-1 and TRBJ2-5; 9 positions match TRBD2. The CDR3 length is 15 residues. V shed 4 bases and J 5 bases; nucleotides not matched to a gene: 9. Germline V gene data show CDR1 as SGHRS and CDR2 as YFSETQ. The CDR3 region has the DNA TGCGCCAGCAGCATAATAGCGGGAGAGCTGGAGACCCAGTACTTC. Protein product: CASSIIAGELETQYF.

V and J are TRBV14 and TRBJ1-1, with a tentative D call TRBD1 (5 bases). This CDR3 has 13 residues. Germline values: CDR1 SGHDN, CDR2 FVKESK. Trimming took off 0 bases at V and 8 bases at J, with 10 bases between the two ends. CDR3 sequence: CASSQERTSEAFF. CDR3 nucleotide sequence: TGTGCCAGCAGCCAAGAACGGACATCCGAAGCTTTCTTT.

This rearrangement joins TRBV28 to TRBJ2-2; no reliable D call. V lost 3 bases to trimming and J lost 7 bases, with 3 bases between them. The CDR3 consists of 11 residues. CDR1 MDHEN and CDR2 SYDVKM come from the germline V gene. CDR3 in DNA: TGTGCCAGCAGTTTGAGCGGGGAGCTGTTTTTT. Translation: CASSLSGELFF.

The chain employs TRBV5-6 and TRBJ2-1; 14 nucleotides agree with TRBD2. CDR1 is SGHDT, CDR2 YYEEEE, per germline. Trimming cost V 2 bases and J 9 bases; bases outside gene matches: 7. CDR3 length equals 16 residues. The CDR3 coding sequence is TGTGCCAGCAGCTTTCGACTAGCGGGAGGGCCGGGTGAGCAGTTCTTC. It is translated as CASSFRLAGGPGEQFF.

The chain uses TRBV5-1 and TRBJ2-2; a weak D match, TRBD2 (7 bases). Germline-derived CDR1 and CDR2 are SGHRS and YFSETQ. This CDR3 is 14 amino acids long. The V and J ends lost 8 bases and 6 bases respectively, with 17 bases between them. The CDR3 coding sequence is TGCGCCAGTCAACTAGGGGGGGCTGCCGGGGAGCTGTTTTTT. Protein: CASQLGGAAGELFF.

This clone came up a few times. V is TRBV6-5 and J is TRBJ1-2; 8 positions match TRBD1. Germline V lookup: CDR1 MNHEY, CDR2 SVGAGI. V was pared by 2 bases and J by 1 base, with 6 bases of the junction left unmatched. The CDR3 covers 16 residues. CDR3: CASSYLGTGFNYGYTF. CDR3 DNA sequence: TGTGCCAGCAGTTACCTAGGGACAGGATTTAACTATGGCTACACCTTC.

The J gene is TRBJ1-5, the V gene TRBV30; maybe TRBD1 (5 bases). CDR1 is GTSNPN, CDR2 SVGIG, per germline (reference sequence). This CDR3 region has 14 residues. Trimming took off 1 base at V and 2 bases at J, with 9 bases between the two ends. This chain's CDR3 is CAWSEGAGNQPQHF. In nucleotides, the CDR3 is TGTGCCTGGAGTGAAGGGGCAGGCAATCAGCCCCAGCATTTT.

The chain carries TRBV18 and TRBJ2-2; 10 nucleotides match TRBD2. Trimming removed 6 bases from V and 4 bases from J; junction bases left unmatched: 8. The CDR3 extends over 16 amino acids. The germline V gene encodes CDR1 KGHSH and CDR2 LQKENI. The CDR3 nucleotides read TGTGCCAGCTCTCGGTCTAGCGGGGGATTCACCGGGGAGCTGTTTTTT. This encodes CASSRSSGGFTGELFF.

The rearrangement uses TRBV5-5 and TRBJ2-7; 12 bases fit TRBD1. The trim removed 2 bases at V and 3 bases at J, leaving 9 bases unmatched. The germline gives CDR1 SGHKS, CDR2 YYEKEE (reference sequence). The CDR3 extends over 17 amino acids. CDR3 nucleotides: TGTGCCAGCAGCTTCGCGGGGACAGGGGGCGCGGGCTACGAGCAGTACTTC. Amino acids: CASSFAGTGGAGYEQYF.

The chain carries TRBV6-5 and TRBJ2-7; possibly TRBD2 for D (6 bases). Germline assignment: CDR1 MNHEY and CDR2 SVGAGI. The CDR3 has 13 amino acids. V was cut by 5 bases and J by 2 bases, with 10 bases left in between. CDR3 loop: CASSLRDPYEQYF. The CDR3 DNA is TGTGCCAGCAGTCTGCGGGACCCCTACGAGCAGTACTTC.

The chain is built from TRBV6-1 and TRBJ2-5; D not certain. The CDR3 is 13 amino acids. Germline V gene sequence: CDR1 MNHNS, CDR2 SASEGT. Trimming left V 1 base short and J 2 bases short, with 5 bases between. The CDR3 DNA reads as TGTGCCAGCAGTGAAGGGGCACAAGAGACCCAGTACTTC. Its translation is CASSEGAQETQYF.

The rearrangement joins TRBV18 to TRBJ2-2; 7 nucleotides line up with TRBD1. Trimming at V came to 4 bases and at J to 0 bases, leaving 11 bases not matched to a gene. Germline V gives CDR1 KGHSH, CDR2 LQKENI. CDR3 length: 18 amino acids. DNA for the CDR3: TGTGCCAGCTCACGCGGACAGGATTTCTTCGCGAACACCGGGGAGCTGTTTTTT. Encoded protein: CASSRGQDFFANTGELFF.

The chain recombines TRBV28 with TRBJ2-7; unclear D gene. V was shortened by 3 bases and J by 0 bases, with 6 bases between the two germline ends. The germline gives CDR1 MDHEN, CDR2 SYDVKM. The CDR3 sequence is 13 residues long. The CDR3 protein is CASSFSSSYEQYF. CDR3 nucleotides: TGTGCCAGCAGTTTTTCGAGCTCCTACGAGCAGTACTTC.

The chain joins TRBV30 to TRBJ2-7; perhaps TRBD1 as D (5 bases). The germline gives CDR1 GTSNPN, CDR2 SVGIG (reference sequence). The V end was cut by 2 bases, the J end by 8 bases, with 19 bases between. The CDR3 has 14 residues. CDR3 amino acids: CAWSPQGTTLKQYF. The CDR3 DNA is TGTGCCTGGAGTCCCCAGGGTACTACTCTCAAGCAGTACTTC.

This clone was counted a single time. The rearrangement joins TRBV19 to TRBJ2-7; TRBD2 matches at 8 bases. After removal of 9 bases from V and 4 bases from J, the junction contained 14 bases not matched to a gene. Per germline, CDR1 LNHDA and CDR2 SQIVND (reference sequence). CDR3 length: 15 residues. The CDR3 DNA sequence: TGTGCCAGCAGACCCGGGAGGGGAGGAGATTACGAGCAGTACTTC. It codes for CASRPGRGGDYEQYF.

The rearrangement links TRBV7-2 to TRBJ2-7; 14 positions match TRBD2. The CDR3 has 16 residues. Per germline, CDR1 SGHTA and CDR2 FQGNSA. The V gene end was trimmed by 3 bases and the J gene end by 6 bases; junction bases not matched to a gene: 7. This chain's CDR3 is CASSFKGTSGGGEQYF. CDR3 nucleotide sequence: TGTGCCAGCAGCTTCAAGGGGACTAGCGGGGGTGGCGAGCAGTACTTC.

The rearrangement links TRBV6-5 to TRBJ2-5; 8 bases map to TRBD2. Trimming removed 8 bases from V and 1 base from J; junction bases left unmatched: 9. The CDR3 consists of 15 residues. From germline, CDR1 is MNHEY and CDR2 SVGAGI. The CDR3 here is CASASGGAGQETQYF. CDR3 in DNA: TGTGCCAGCGCATCGGGGGGGGCCGGCCAAGAGACCCAGTACTTC.

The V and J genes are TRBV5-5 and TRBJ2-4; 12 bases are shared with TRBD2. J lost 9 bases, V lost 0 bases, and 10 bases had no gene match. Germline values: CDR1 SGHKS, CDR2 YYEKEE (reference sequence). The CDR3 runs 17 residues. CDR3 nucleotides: TGTGCCAGCAGCTTGGTTCCGACTAGCGGGAGTTTAGGCATTCAGTACTTC. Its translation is CASSLVPTSGSLGIQYF.

The CDR3 protein is CASSHPRLEPMNTEAFF. CDR3 nucleotides: TGTGCCAGCAGCCACCCCCGGTTGGAGCCCATGAACACTGAAGCTTTCTTT. The chain uses TRBV4-2 and TRBJ1-1; D gene uncertain. Germline lookup yields CDR1 LGHNA and CDR2 YNFKEQ. The CDR3 runs 17 residues. The V end was cut by 3 bases, the J end by 0 bases, with 17 bases between.

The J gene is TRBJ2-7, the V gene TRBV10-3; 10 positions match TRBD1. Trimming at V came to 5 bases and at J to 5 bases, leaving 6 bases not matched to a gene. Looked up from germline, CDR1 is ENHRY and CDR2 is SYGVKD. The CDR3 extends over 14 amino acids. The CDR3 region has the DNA TGTGCCATCAGTACCTCGACAGGGGGCAACGAGCAGTACTTC. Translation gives CAISTSTGGNEQYF.